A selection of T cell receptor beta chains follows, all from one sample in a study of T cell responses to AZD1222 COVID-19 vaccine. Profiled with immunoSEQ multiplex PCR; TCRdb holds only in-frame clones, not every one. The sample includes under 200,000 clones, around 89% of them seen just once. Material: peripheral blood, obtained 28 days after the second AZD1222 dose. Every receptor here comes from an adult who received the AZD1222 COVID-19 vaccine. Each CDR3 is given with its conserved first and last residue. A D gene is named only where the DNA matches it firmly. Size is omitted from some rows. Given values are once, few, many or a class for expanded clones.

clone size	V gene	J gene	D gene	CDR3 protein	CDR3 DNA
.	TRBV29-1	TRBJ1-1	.	CSVGGANTEAFF	TGCAGCGTTGGGGGGGCGAACACTGAAGCTTTCTTT
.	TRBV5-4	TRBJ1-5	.	CASSSVDGPQHF	TGTGCCAGCAGCTCGGTAGATGGGCCCCAGCATTTT
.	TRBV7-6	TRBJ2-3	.	CASSLAGESDTQYF	TGTGCCAGCAGCTTAGCGGGGGAGAGTGATACGCAGTATTTT
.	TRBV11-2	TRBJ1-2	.	CASSYPGTAYGYTF	TGTGCCAGCAGCTATCCAGGGACCGCCTATGGCTACACCTTC
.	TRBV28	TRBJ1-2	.	CASSLKGYGYTF	TGTGCCAGCAGCCTTAAAGGCTATGGCTACACCTTC
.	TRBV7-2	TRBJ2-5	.	CASSLDQAAQETQYF	TGTGCCAGCAGCTTAGATCAGGCAGCCCAAGAGACCCAGTACTTC
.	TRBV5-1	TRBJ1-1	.	CASSWGSGLKTEAFF	TGCGCCAGCAGCTGGGGGAGTGGGTTAAAGACTGAAGCTTTCTTT
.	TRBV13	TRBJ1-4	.	CASSIIGDEKLFF	TGTGCCAGCAGCATCATAGGGGATGAAAAACTGTTTTTT
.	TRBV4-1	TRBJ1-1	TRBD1	CASSQEGQGYTEAFF	TGCGCCAGCAGCCAAGAAGGACAGGGCTACACTGAAGCTTTCTTT
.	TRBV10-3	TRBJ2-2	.	CAISDRGYTGELFF	TGTGCCATCAGTGACAGGGGTTACACCGGGGAGCTGTTTTTT
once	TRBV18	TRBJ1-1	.	CASSPQGSTEAFF	TGTGCCAGCTCACCTCAGGGGTCCACTGAAGCTTTCTTT
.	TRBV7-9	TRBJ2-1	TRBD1	CASSLTGTGNYNEQFF	TGTGCCAGCAGCTTGACCGGGACAGGGAACTACAATGAGCAGTTCTTC
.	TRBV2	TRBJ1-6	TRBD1	CASSGGTVNSPLHF	TGTGCCAGCAGTGGGGGGACAGTTAATTCACCCCTCCACTTT
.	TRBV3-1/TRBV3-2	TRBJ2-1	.	CASSPPTYNEQFF	TGTGCCAGCAGCCCCCCGACCTACAATGAGCAGTTCTTC
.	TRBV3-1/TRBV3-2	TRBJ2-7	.	CASSQLTGPPYEQYF	TGTGCCAGCAGCCAACTTACGGGGCCCCCCTACGAGCAGTACTTC
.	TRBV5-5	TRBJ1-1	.	CASSLEAFGGTEAFF	TGTGCCAGCAGCTTAGAGGCATTCGGGGGCACTGAAGCTTTCTTT
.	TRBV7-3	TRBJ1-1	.	CASSLNAPGDQIFF	TGTGCCAGCAGCTTAAACGCGCCAGGAGACCAGATTTTCTTT
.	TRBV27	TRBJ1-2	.	CASSFEGGGYTF	TGTGCCAGCAGTTTTGAAGGAGGTGGCTACACCTTC
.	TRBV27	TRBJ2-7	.	CASSSHEQYF	TGTGCCAGCAGTTCCCACGAGCAGTACTTC
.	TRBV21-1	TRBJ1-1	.	CASSPDRGFIAEAFF	TGTGCCAGCAGTCCGGACAGGGGATTTATCGCTGAAGCTTTCTTT
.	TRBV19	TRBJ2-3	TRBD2	CASSVGLGFSSDTQYF	TGTGCCAGTAGTGTCGGACTAGGTTTTTCATCGGATACGCAGTATTTT
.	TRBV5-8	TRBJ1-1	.	CASSFLRAVQAFF	TGTGCCAGCAGCTTTTTAAGGGCAGTACAAGCTTTCTTT
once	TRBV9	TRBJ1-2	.	CASGTAFSYGYTF	TGTGCCAGCGGTACAGCTTTCTCCTATGGCTACACCTTC
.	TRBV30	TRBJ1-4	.	CAWSNVEKLFF	TGTGCCTGGAGTAATGTGGAAAAACTGTTTTTT
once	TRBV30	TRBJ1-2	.	CAWSNPAGGFYTF	TGTGCCTGGAGTAATCCGGCGGGGGGATTCTACACCTTC
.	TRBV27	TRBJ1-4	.	CASRRTINEKLFF	TGTGCCAGCAGAAGGACCATTAATGAAAAACTGTTTTTT
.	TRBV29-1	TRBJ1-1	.	CSVSGGIQANTEAFF	TGCAGCGTTTCGGGGGGGATACAGGCTAACACTGAAGCTTTCTTT
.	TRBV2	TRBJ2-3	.	CASKAASSGDTQYF	TGTGCCAGCAAGGCAGCCTCCAGTGGAGATACGCAGTATTTT
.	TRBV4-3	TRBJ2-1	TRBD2	CASSQGPPGLVQGSYNEQFF	TGCGCCAGCAGCCAAGGACCCCCGGGACTAGTTCAAGGTTCCTACAATGAGCAGTTCTTC
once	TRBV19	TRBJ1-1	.	CASSIQATGLNTEAFF	TGTGCCAGTAGTATCCAGGCGACAGGTCTGAACACTGAAGCTTTCTTT
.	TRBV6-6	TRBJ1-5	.	CASSPGMANQPQHF	TGTGCCAGCAGCCCGGGGATGGCCAATCAGCCCCAGCATTTT
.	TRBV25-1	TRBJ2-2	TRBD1	CASSDRRQGPFLTGELFF	TGTGCCAGCAGTGACCGGAGACAGGGACCCTTCCTGACCGGGGAGCTGTTTTTT
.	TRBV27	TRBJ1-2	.	CASSYGGVRNYGYTF	TGTGCCAGCAGTTATGGGGGGGTGAGGAACTATGGCTACACCTTC